What follows is one T cell receptor beta chain and its context. Per the original methods: Scientists estimated how many nucleated cells there were by amplifying reference gene primers. TCRdb's copy holds only in-frame clones and misses some; the assay was immunoSEQ multiplex PCR. V, J and clone size reflect that table, while D and trimming were determined from the DNA. The top ten clones hold about 1.5% of a sample with 100,000 to 150,000 clones, 88% of them seen once. The CDR3 runs 15 residues. J was trimmed by 0 bases and V by 2 bases; bases with no gene match: 2. The germline CDR1 and CDR2 sequences are MGHRA and YSYEKL. This specimen belongs to a study of blood T cell repertoires in COVID-19. In the study overall: COVID-19 samples, acute and convalescent, were from the United States, Italy and Spain. Sources were T cells, B-cell-depleted T cells, or PBMCs; the material itself was cDNA or gDNA.

This chain uses TRBV4-1 with TRBJ2-3, with 7 bases aligning to TRBD2. The TCR was taken from a human donor in a cohort sampled during active COVID-19. The sample consisted of peripheral blood. CDR3 nucleotide sequence: TGCGCCAGCAGCCAAACTAGCGCTAGCACAGATACGCAGTATTTT. Amino acids: CASSQTSASTDTQYF.